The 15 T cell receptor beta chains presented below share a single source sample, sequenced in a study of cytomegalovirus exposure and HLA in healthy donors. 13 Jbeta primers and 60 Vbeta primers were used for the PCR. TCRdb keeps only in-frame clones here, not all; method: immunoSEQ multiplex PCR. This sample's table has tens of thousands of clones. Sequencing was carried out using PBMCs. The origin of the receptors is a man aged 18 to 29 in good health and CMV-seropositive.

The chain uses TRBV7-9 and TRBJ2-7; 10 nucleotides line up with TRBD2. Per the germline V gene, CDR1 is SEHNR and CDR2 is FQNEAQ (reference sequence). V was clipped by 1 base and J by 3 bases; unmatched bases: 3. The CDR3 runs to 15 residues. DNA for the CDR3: TGTGCCAGCAGCTTAGTAGCGGGAGGTATCTACGAGCAGTACTTC. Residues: CASSLVAGGIYEQYF.

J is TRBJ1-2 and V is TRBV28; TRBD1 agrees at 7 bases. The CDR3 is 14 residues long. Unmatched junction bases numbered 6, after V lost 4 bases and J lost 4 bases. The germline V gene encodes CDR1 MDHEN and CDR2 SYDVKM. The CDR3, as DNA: TGTGCCAGCAGTTCAAGGGGGCTCGGCTATGGCTACACCTTC. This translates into CASSSRGLGYGYTF.

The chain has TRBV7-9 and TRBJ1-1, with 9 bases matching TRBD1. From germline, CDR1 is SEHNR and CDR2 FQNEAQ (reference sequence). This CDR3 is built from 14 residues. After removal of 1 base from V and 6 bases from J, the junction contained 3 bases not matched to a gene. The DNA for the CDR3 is TGTGCCAGCAGCTTAGATCGGACAGGGGCTGAAGCTTTCTTT. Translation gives CASSLDRTGAEAFF. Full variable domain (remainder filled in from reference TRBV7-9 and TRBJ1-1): DTGVSQNPRHKITKRGQNVTFRCDPISEHNRLYWYRQTLGQGPEFLTYFQNEAQLEKSRLLSDRFSAERPKGSFSTLEIQRTEQGDSAMYLCASSLDRTGAEAFFGQGTRLTVV.

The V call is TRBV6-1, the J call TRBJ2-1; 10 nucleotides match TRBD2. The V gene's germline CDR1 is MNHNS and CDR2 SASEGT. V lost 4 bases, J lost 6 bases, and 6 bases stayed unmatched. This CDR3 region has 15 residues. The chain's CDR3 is CASSASGGGINEQFF. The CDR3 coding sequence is TGTGCCAGCAGTGCCAGCGGGGGGGGGATCAATGAGCAGTTCTTC.

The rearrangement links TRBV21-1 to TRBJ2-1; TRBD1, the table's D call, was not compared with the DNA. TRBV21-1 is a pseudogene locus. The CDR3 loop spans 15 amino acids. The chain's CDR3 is CASSKGTETDNEQFF. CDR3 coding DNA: TGTGCCAGCAGCAAAGGCACCGAGACAGACAATGAGCAGTTCTTC.

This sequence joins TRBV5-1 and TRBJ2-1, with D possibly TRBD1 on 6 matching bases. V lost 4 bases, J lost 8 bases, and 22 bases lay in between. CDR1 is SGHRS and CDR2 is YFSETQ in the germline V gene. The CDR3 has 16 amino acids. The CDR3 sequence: CASSLNSPGHIDEQFF. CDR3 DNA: TGCGCCAGCAGCCTGAACAGCCCGGGACACATCGATGAGCAGTTCTTC.

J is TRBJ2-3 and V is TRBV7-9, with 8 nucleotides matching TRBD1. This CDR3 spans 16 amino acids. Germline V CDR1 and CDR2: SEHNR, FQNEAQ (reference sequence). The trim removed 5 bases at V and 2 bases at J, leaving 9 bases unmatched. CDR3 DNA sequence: TGTGCCAGCAGCGGGACCGGGACAGGCTACACAGATACGCAGTATTTT. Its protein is CASSGTGTGYTDTQYF.

DNA of the CDR3: TGTGCCAGCAGCTTATCCCCTCTCACTAGCGGACTATACTCCTACGAGCAGTACTTC. Protein sequence: CASSLSPLTSGLYSYEQYF. The genes are TRBV11-2 and TRBJ2-7; 8 bases map to TRBD2. CDR1 is SGHAT, CDR2 FQNNGV, per germline. J gave up 0 bases and V 2 bases, and 15 bases lay outside the gene matches. The CDR3 runs to 19 residues.

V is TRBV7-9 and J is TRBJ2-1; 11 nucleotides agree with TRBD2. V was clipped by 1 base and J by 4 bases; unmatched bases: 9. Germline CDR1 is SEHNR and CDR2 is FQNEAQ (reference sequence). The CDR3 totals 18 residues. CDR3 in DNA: TGTGCCAGCAGCTTAGTGATAGCGGGAGGGCCAGGTTACAATGAGCAGTTCTTC. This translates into CASSLVIAGGPGYNEQFF.

The CDR3: CASSEAEGTGGAGAEAFF. CDR3 DNA sequence: TGTGCCAGCAGTGAAGCGGAGGGGACAGGGGGCGCGGGGGCTGAAGCTTTCTTT. The chain has TRBV6-1 and TRBJ1-1; 12 bases align to TRBD1. Per the germline V gene, CDR1 is MNHNS and CDR2 is SASEGT. V was pared by 0 bases and J by 6 bases, with 11 bases of the junction left unmatched. The CDR3 contains 18 residues.

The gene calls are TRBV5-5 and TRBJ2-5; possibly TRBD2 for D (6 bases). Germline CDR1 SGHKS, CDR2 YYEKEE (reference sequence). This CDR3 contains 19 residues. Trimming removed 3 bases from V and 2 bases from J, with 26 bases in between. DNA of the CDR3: TGTGCCAGCAGCTCGGTACGGGGTGCAGGGACTTACCCTCAAGAGACCCAGTACTTC. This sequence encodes CASSSVRGAGTYPQETQYF. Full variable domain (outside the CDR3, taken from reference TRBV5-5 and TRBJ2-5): DAGVTQSPTHLIKTRGQQVTLRCSPISGHKSVSWYQQVLGQGPQFIFQYYEKEERGRGNFPDRFSARQFPNYSSELNVNALLLGDSALYLCASSSVRGAGTYPQETQYFGPGTRLLVL.

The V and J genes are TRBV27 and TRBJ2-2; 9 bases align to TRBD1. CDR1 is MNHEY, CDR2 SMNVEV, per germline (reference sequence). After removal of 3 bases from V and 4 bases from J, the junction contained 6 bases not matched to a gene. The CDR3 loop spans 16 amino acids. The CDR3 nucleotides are TGTGCCAGCAGTTTCCGGGACAGGGTGGGCACCGGGGAGCTGTTTTTT. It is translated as CASSFRDRVGTGELFF.

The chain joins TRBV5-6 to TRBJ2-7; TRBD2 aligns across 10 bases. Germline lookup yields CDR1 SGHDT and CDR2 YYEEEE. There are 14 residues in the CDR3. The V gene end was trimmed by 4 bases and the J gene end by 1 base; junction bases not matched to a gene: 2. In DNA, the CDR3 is TGTGCCAGCAGCCTAGCGGGAGTATCCTACGAGCAGTACTTC. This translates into CASSLAGVSYEQYF.

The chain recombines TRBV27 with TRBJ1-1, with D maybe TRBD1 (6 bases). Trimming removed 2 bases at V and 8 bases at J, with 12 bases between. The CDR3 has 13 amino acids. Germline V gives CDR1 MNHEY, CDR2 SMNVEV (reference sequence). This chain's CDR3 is CASSLLQGGEAFF. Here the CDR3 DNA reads TGTGCCAGCAGTTTACTACAGGGCGGAGAAGCTTTCTTT.

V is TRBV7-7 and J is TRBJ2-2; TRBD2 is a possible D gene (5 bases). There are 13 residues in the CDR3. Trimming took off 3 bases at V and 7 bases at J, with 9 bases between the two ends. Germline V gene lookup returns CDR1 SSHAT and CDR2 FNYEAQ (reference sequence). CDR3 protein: CASSLDFNGELFF. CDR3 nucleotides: TGTGCCAGCAGCTTGGACTTTAACGGGGAGCTGTTTTTT.